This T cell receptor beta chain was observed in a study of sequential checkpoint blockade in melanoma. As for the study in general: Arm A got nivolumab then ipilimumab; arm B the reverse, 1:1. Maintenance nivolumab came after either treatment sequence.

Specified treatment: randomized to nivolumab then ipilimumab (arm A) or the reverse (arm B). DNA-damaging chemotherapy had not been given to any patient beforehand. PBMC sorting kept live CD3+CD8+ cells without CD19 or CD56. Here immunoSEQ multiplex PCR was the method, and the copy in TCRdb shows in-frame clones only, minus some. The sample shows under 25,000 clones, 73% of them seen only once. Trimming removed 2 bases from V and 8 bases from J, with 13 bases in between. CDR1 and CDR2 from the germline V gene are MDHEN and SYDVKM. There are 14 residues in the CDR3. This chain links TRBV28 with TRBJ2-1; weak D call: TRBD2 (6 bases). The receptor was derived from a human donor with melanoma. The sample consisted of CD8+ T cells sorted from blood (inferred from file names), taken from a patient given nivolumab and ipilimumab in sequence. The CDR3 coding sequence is TGTGCCAGCAGTTTACGGCAGCGGAGGGATGAGCAGTTCTTC. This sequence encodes CASSLRQRRDEQFF.